The source of this TCR beta chain is a study of blood T cells in healthy people across ages. Whole-study results and caveats: Lack of knowledge of donor CMV status possibly confounded expanded clonotype changes.

The authors isolated at least 6.5 million PBMCs per sample. For this clonotype: Its antigen is unknown.

Together with a sample-barcoded 5' primer, a J-beta primer mix was included in a second PCR lasting about 6 to 11 cycles. All cDNA molecules were each tagged by a template-switch adaptor with 12 random nucleotides. Every sample produced at least 3 million CDR3-containing paired-end reads. TCRdb re-called the 5' RACE reads with MiXCR, one entry per CDR3 protein. The sample lists under 1,000,000 distinct CDR3 sequences; about 47% were seen once. The source material was blood. The TCR was taken from a man older than 75 in good health.

For the CDR3, the DNA is TGTGCCAGCGGCGGGAGCAGAGAGACCCAGTACTTC. Residues: CASGGSRETQYF. The V gene is TRBV6-2 or TRBV6-3, the J gene TRBJ2-7; 7 bases fit TRBD2. The J call may be in error: the DNA end matches TRBJ2-5 better. The CDR3 totals 12 residues. CDR1 and CDR2 (germline): MNHEY, SVGEGT.